This T cell receptor beta chain originates from a study of blood T cell repertoires in COVID-19 (dated by TCRdb to 2020 to 2022). Context from the whole study: Samples from collaborators originated in the United States, Italy and Spain and spanned both the acute and convalescent phases of COVID-19. The prospective study material was composed of cDNA or gDNA derived from T cells, B-cell-depleted T cells, or PBMCs. The dataset comprised deeply sampled blood TCRbeta repertoires from subjects exposed to, actively infected with, or recovered from COVID-19. A freely available public database, intended as a resource for researchers studying the immune response to SARS-CoV-2, is where the repertoires were released. The samples were drawn from the first 160 participants of the ongoing ImmuneRACE study and from some 1,300 subjects provided by 6 global collaborators. Nearly every sample came with metadata listing a de-identified subject ID, COVID-19 status, age in years and sex. Where HLA class I and class II types were available, the types were taken from metadata supplied by the sample provider, not from assay-based typing. General findings and caveats noted by the study authors: Clinical and demographic metadata were provided uncurated, with the amount varying by source and participant.

TCRbeta CDR3 regions were amplified from genomic DNA using the immunoSEQ Assay, a bias-controlled multiplex PCR. The authors' pipeline ran thus. Nucleated cell counts per sample were estimated from amplification of reference gene primers within the assay. Sequence reads were collapsed and filtered to measure the absolute abundance of every unique TCRbeta CDR3 rearrangement. Productive Simpson clonality was computed per sample as the square root of Simpson's diversity index over productive rearrangements. In its TCRdb copy, this immuneACCESS table keeps in-frame sequences only and misses some clones. Where compared with another copy, unresolved V genes explain less than half of these, and the others have no known cause. The DNA gave D and trimming, while V, J and clone size come from that table. For this sample the table gives tens of thousands of clones, of which roughly 78% were detected only once. The ten largest clones capture around 30% of the sample.

This clone came up once. The specificity of this receptor is unknown. Base qualities are not recorded, but no much larger clone differs from it by a single base. Whole blood was collected in K2EDTA tubes by collaborating institutions according to the institutions' own protocols. Collaborator samples were shipped for TCRbeta analysis as frozen whole blood, isolated PBMCs, or DNA extracted from either sample type. V is pared back by 0 bases and J by 8 bases, with 11 bases lying between the germline termini. Looking up the germline V gene yields CDR1 SGHDT and CDR2 YYEEEE. The CDR3 numbers 13 residues from cysteine through phenylalanine. The retained sequence is limited to the CDR3, 39 bases, with the frame set at the first base.

This sequence originates from a human donor in a cohort sampled during active COVID-19. Recombination linked TRBV5-6 to TRBJ1-1; the D segment could be TRBD1, given 5 matching bases. Sample: peripheral blood. The bases read TGTGCCAGCAGCTTGGGCTTCGGGGGGGAAGCTTTCTTT. Translation gives CASSLGFGGEAFF.